This T cell receptor (beta chain) was sequenced for a study of metastatic and nonmetastatic thyroid tumors. Across the whole study: Repertoire data that came from the blood and tumor or nodule tissue of malignant and benign thyroid patients were compared.

The table lists this clone with a few counts. The junction differs from germline at one of its ends, possibly a read error. With MiXCR, TCRdb reprocessed the PCR reads. Here the sample spans under 20,000 clones, 34% being singletons. Not a single patient had been given any form of treatment at any point before undergoing thyroid surgery. This CDR3 has 14 residues. Germline values: CDR1 MDHEN, CDR2 SYDVKM. The sequence was obtained from a male donor with papillary thyroid cancer or a benign thyroid nodule (not recorded which). Some clones in this sample may be carry-over from other donors' samples. The chain couples TRBV28 to TRBJ2-2; D perhaps matches TRBD2 (5 bases). Sequencing was performed on tumor tissue. The CDR3 is CASSQNEETGELLF. In DNA, the CDR3 is TGTGCCAGCAGCCAGAATGAAGAGACCGGGGAGCTGTTATTT. Filled out from reference TRBV28 and TRBJ2-2, the complete variable domain reads DVKVTQSSRYLVKRTGEKVFLECVQDMDHENMFWYRQDPGLGLRLIYFSYDVKMKEKGDIPEGYSVSREKKERFSLILESASTNQTSMYLCASSQNEETGELLFGEGSRLTVL.